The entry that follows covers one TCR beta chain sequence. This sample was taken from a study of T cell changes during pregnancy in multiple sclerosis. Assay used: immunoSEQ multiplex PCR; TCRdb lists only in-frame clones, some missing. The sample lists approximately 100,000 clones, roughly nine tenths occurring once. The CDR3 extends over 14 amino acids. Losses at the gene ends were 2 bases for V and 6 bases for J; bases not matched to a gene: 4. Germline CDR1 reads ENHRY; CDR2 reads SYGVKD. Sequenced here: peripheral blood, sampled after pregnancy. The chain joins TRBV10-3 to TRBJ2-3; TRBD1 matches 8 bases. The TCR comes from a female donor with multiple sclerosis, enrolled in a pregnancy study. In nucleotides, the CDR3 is TGTGCCATCAGTGAGGGACAGGGTATCGATACGCAGTATTTT. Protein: CAISEGQGIDTQYF.